This T cell receptor beta chain was sequenced during a study of blood T cell repertoires in COVID-19. Across the whole study: The United States, Italy and Spain provided the acute and convalescent COVID-19 samples. Sources were T cells, B-cell-depleted T cells, or PBMCs; the material itself was cDNA or gDNA.

The CDR3 consists of 15 residues. The V gene end was trimmed by 8 bases and the J gene end by 4 bases; junction bases not matched to a gene: 14. Germline CDR1 reads MNHEY; CDR2 reads SVGAGI. The method was immunoSEQ multiplex PCR; TCRdb's version includes in-frame clones alone and lacks a portion of them. The repertoire has 300,000 to 400,000 clones, around nine tenths of them found once; the top ten carry over 4%. Either two negative PCRs, clearance, or symptom resolution qualified Cohort 3 donors as recovered. The chain is built from TRBV6-5 and TRBJ2-7, with TRBD1 matching 7 bases. The receptor was isolated from a man in his sixties who had recovered from COVID-19. Sample: PBMCs or T cells enriched from blood (not recorded which). The DNA for the CDR3 is TGTGCCAGCGGGACCGGGACAGCGCCGACGTACGAGCAGTACTTC. Amino acids: CASGTGTAPTYEQYF.